This T cell receptor beta chain was retrieved from a study of blood T cell repertoires in COVID-19 (dated by TCRdb to between 2020 and 2021). About the investigation overall: Samples from collaborators originated in the United States, Italy and Spain and spanned both the acute and convalescent phases of COVID-19. The material from the prospective study consisted of cDNA or gDNA derived from T cells, B-cell-depleted T cells, or PBMCs. The dataset comprised deeply sampled blood TCRbeta repertoires from subjects exposed to, actively infected with, or recovered from COVID-19. The repertoires were released in a freely available public database meant as a resource for research on the immune response to SARS-CoV-2. Samples were obtained from the ongoing ImmuneRACE study (first 160 participants) and from roughly 1,300 subjects provided by 6 global collaborators. The sample metadata nearly always contained a de-identified subject ID, COVID-19 status, age in years and sex. Where available, HLA class I and class II types were obtained from metadata supplied by the sample provider rather than from assay-based typing. The paper as a whole reports these results and caveats: The quantity of clinical and demographic metadata differed by source and by participant and was supplied without curation.

At one collaborating source in Seattle, patients were enrolled during active infection and were followed longitudinally through the course of disease. The collaborating institutions used their own protocols to collect whole blood in K2EDTA tubes. For TCRbeta analysis, collaborators shipped samples as frozen whole blood, isolated PBMCs, or DNA extracted from either of those sample types. This clone appeared once. Its antigen specificity is not known. No base quality values were provided; no much bigger clone lies one nucleotide off. TCRbeta CDR3 regions were amplified from genomic DNA using the immunoSEQ Assay, a bias-controlled multiplex PCR. As for how the authors treated the data: Within the assay, amplification of reference gene primers was used to estimate how many nucleated cells each sample contained. To quantify the absolute abundance of each unique TCRbeta CDR3 rearrangement, sequence reads were collapsed and filtered. For each sample, productive Simpson clonality was calculated as the square root of Simpson's diversity index over productive rearrangements. The clones in this table, taken by TCRdb from immuneACCESS, are in-frame only. Not every clone is retained; where verified, under half of the shortfall comes from an unresolved V gene, and the cause of the rest is unknown. The V and J calls and clone size come from that table; D and trimming were worked out from the DNA. In all, the sample holds about 250,000 clones, and about 82% of those were seen once. The ten largest clones capture roughly 5.2% of the sample.

According to the germline V gene (reference sequence), CDR1 reads LNHDA and CDR2 reads SQIVND. At the junction V is shortened by 4 bases and J by 10 bases; bases outside the gene matches: 10. The CDR3 sequence holds 14 residues, the cysteine and phenylalanine included. CDR3 DNA only is kept here, 42 bases in frame from base 1. The chain links TRBV19 with TRBJ2-4; 7 middle bases align to TRBD1. Specimen: peripheral blood. This TCR was recovered from a woman older than 75 with COVID-19, enrolled during active disease. CDR3 loop: CASSTTPGTEIQYF. The nucleotide sequence reads as follows: TGTGCCAGTAGTACAACCCCCGGGACAGAAATTCAGTACTTC.